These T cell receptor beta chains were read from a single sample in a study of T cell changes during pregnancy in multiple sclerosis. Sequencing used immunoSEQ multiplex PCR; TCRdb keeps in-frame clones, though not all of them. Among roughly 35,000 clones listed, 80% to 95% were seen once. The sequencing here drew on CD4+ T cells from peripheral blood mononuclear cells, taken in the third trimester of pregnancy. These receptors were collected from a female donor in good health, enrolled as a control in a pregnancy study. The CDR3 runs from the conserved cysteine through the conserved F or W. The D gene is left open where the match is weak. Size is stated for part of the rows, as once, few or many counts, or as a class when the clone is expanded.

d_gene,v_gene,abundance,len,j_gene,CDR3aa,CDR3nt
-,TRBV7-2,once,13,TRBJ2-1,CASSLRETSEQFF,TGTGCCAGCAGCTTACGGGAAACGAGTGAGCAGTTCTTC
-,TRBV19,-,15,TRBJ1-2,CASSIKAFRRDGYTF,TGTGCCAGTAGTATAAAAGCGTTCCGCCGGGATGGCTACACCTTC
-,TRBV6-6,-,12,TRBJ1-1,CASSPRIVEAFF,TGTGCCAGTAGCCCGAGGATCGTTGAAGCTTTCTTT
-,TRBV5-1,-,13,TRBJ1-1,CASTLAIGTEAFF,TGCGCCAGCACCTTGGCCATCGGCACTGAAGCTTTCTTT
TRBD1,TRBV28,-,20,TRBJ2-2,CASSLNPGQGGLSNTGELFF,TGTGCCAGCAGTTTAAACCCGGGACAGGGGGGATTATCGAACACCGGGGAGCTGTTTTTT
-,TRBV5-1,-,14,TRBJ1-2,CASKALEENYGYTF,TGCGCCAGTAAGGCACTCGAGGAAAACTATGGCTACACCTTC
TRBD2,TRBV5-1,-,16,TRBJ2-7,CASSPDFSGGSYEQYF,TGCGCCAGCAGCCCGGACTTTAGCGGGGGCTCCTACGAGCAGTACTTC
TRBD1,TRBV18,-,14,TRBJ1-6,CASSPRQGDSPLHF,TGTGCCAGCTCACCCCGACAGGGGGATTCACCCCTCCACTTT
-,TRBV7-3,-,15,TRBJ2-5,CASSPRGQGPKTQYF,TGTGCCAGCAGCCCAAGGGGCCAGGGCCCCAAGACCCAGTACTTC
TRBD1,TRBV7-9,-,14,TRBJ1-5,CASSQGQGEQPQHF,TGTGCCAGCAGCCAGGGACAGGGGGAGCAGCCCCAGCATTTT
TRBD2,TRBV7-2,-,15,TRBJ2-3,CASSVPSGSTDTQYF,TGTGCCAGCAGCGTACCTAGCGGTAGCACAGATACGCAGTATTTT
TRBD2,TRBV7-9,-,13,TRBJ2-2,CASRLAETGELFF,TGTGCCAGCCGACTAGCGGAGACCGGGGAGCTGTTTTTT
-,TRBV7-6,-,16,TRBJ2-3,CASSLGRQPSTDTQYF,TGTGCCAGCAGCTTAGGGCGGCAGCCTAGCACAGATACGCAGTATTTT
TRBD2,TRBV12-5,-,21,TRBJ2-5,CASGLVLPIAGGVKNQETQYF,TGTGCTAGTGGTTTGGTTCTCCCCATAGCGGGGGGGGTTAAAAACCAAGAGACCCAGTACTTC
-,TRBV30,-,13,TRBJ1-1,CAWSSYHLPGAFF,TGTGCCTGGAGCTCCTACCACCTGCCGGGAGCTTTCTTT
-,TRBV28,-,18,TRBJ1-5,CASSHIRQGGDSNQPQHF,TGTGCCAGCAGTCACATCCGCCAAGGAGGGGATAGCAATCAGCCCCAGCATTTT
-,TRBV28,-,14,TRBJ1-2,CASSSFTGIYGYTF,TGTGCCAGCAGTTCCTTTACAGGGATTTATGGCTACACCTTC
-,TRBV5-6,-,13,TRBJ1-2,CASSLGRNYGYTF,TGTGCCAGCAGCTTGGGGCGGAACTATGGCTACACCTTC
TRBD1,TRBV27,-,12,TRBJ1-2,CASSDRVKGYTF,TGTGCCAGCTCCGACAGGGTGAAAGGCTACACCTTC
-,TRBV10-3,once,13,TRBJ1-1,CAISKQGNTEAFF,TGTGCCATCAGTAAACAGGGAAACACTGAAGCTTTCTTT
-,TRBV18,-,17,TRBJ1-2,CASSPTQIISNNYGYTF,TGTGCCAGCTCACCAACACAGATAATCTCAAATAACTATGGCTACACCTTC
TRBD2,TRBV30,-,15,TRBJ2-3,CAWSRTSGDMYTQYF,TGTGCCTGGAGCCGGACTAGCGGGGATATGTATACGCAGTATTTT
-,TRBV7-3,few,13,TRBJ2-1,CASSLQGKAEQFF,TGTGCCAGCAGCCTCCAGGGCAAGGCTGAGCAGTTCTTC
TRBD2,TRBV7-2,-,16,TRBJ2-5,CASSSRTSPYQETQYF,TGTGCCAGCAGCTCCCGGACTAGCCCGTACCAAGAGACCCAGTACTTC
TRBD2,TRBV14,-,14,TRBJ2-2,CASSQVGGTGELFF,TGTGCCAGCAGCCAAGTGGGAGGGACCGGGGAGCTGTTTTTT
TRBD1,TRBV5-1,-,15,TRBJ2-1,CASSLAGTGYNEQFF,TGCGCCAGCAGCTTGGCCGGGACAGGGTACAATGAGCAGTTCTTC
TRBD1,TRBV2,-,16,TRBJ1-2,CASYGASQGANYGYTF,TGTGCCAGCTACGGTGCATCACAGGGGGCAAACTATGGCTACACCTTC
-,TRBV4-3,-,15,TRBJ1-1,CASSQGYSLNTEAFF,TGCGCCAGCAGCCAAGGTTACAGTCTGAACACTGAAGCTTTCTTT
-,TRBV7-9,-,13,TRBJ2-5,CASSSRAYETQYF,TGTGCCAGCAGCTCCAGGGCGTATGAGACCCAGTACTTC
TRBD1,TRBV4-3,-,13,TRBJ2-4,CASSFGQGSIQYF,TGCGCCAGCTCGTTTGGACAGGGGAGCATTCAGTACTTC
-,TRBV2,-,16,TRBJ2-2,CASMVDARAATGELFF,TGTGCCAGCATGGTGGACGCCAGGGCCGCAACCGGGGAGCTGTTTTTT
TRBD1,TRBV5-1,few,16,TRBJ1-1,CASSLTGTGLNTEAFF,TGCGCCAGCAGCCTAACCGGGACAGGTTTGAACACTGAAGCTTTCTTT
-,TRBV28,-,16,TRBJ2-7,CASSLYWGQVAYEQYF,TGTGCCAGCAGTTTATACTGGGGCCAGGTAGCATACGAGCAGTACTTC
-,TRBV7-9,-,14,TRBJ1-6,CASSLSTGFSPLHF,TGTGCCAGCAGCTTGAGCACAGGGTTCTCACCCCTCCACTTT
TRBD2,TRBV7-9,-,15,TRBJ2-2,CASSLSGGISGELFF,TGTGCCAGCAGCCTTAGCGGGGGAATTTCCGGGGAGCTGTTTTTT
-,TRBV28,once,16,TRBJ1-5,CASSPEGFSSNQPQHF,TGTGCCAGCAGCCCGGAGGGGTTTTCTAGCAATCAGCCCCAGCATTTT
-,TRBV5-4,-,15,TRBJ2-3,CASSVKGPSTDTQYF,TGTGCCAGCAGCGTTAAGGGGCCTAGCACAGATACGCAGTATTTT
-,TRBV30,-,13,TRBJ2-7,CAWNQDRAYEQYF,TGTGCCTGGAACCAGGACAGAGCCTACGAGCAGTACTTC
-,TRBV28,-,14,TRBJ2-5,CATNTLGPAETQYF,TGTGCCACCAATACACTAGGGCCCGCCGAGACCCAGTACTTC
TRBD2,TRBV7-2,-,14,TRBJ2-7,CASSFRGGRNEQYF,TGTGCCAGCAGCTTCCGGGGGGGCCGAAACGAGCAGTACTTC
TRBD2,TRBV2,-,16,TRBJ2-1,CASRRTSGGPTNEQFF,TGTGCCAGCCGCCGGACTAGCGGGGGACCTACAAATGAGCAGTTCTTC
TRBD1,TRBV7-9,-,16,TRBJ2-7,CASSPWAGQGEGEQYF,TGTGCCAGCAGCCCATGGGCGGGACAGGGGGAAGGGGAGCAGTACTTC
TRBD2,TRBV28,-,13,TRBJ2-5,CAGCSGGGETQYF,TGTGCCGGCTGCAGCGGGGGAGGGGAGACCCAGTACTTC
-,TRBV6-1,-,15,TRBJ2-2,CASSERGGGTGELFF,TGTGCCAGCAGTGAACGAGGGGGGGGGACCGGGGAGCTGTTTTTT
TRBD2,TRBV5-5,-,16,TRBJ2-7,CASSLRQAGGTGEQYF,TGTGCCAGCAGCTTGCGGCAGGCGGGGGGAACGGGCGAGCAGTACTTC
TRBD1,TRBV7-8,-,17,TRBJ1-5,CASSLGSTGALHQPQHF,TGTGCCAGCAGCTTAGGCTCCACAGGGGCTCTTCATCAGCCCCAGCATTTT